The clone carrying this T cell receptor (beta chain) showed up just a few times. What it recognizes is unknown. This PCR relied on a set of 60 Vbeta primers and 13 Jbeta primers. Data came from immunoSEQ multiplex PCR; TCRdb stores just in-frame clones and leaves some out. There are 250,000 to 350,000 clones in the sample; just over 85% occur only once, and roughly 4% lies in the top ten. Germline CDR1 SGHKS, CDR2 YYEKEE (reference sequence). V lost 1 base, J lost 2 bases, and 7 bases lay in between. The CDR3 is 14 amino acids. This record comes from a study of cytomegalovirus exposure and HLA in healthy donors. Study-level background: Genotyping showed roughly 86% of approximately 430 donors falling in the Caucasian-associated ancestry cluster.

Study observations and caveats: Follow-up analysis later connected one missense variant in DCLRE1C with trimming of TCR beta V- and J-genes. TCR beta sequences reportedly predicted most subjects' HLA-A and HLA-B alleles accurately. Most sequenced TCRs were rare (though some public TCRs occurred in many donors).

The rearrangement joins TRBV5-5 to TRBJ1-5; D gene uncertain. The TCR originated in a man aged 40-55 years in good health and CMV-seropositive. Sequencing was carried out using PBMCs. This CDR3 reads CASSLLQGNQPQHF. The CDR3 nucleotides read TGTGCCAGCAGCTTGTTACAAGGCAATCAGCCCCAGCATTTT.